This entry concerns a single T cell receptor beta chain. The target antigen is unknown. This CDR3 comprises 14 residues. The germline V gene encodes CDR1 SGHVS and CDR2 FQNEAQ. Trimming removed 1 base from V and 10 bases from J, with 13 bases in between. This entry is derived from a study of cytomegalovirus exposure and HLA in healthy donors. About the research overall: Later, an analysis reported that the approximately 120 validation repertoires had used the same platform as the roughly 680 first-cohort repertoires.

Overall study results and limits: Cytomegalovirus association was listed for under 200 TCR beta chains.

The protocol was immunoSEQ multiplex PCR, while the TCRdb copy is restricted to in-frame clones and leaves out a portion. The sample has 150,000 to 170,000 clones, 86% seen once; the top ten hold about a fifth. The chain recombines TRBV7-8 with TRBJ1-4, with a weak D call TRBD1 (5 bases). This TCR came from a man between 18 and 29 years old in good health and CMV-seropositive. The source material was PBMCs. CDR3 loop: CASSLGAQGRKLFF. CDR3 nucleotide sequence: TGTGCCAGCAGCTTAGGGGCTCAGGGCAGAAAACTGTTTTTT.